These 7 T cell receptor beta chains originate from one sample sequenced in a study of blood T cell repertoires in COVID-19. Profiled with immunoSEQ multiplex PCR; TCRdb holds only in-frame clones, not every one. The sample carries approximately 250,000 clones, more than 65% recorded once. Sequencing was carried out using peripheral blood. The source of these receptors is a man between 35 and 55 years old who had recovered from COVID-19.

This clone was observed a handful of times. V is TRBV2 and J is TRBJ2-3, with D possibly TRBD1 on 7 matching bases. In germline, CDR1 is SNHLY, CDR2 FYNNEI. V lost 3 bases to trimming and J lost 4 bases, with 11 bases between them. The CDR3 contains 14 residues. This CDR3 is CASSDQGGPDTQYF. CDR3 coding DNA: TGTGCCAGCAGTGATCAGGGGGGTCCAGATACGCAGTATTTT.

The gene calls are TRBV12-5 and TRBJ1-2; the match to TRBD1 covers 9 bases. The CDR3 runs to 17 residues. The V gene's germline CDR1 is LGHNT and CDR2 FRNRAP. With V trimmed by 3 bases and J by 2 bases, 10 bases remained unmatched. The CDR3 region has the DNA TGTGCTAGTGGTTTCACCGGGACAGGGATTCCCAACTATGGCTACACCTTC. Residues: CASGFTGTGIPNYGYTF.

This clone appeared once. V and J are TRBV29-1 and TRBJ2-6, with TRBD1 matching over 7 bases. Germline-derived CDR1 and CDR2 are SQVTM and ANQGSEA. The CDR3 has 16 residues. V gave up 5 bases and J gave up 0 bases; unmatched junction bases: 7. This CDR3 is CSVSDRDSSGANVLTF. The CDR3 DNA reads TGCAGCGTTAGCGACAGGGACAGCTCTGGGGCCAACGTCCTGACTTTC.

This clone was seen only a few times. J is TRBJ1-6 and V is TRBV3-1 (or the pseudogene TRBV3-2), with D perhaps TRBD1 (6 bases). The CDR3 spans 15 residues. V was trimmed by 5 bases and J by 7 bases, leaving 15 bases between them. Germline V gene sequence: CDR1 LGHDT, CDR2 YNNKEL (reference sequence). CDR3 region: CASSKKGVRNSPLHF. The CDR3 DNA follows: TGTGCCAGCAGCAAAAAGGGGGTCAGGAATTCACCCCTCCACTTT.

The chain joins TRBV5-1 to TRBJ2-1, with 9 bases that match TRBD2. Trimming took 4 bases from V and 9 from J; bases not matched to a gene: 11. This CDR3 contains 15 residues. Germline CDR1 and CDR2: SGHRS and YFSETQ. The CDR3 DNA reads TGCGCCAGCAGCACCCTAGCGGGGCGAGGTGGTGAGCAGTTCTTC. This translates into CASSTLAGRGGEQFF.

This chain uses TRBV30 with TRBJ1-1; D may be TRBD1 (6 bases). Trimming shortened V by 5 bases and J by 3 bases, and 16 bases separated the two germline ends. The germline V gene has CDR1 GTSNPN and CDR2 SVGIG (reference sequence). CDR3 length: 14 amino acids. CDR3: CAWQINRVDTEAFF. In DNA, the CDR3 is TGTGCCTGGCAAATAAACAGGGTAGACACTGAAGCTTTCTTT.

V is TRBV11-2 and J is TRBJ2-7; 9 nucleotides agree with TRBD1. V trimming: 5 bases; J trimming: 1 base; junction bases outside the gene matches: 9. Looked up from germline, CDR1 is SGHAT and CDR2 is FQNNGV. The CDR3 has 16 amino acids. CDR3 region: CASSPRSGTGSYEQYF. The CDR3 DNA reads TGTGCCAGCAGCCCAAGATCCGGGACAGGGTCCTACGAGCAGTACTTC.